A selection of T cell receptor beta chains follows, all from one sample in a study of blood T cell repertoires in COVID-19. TCRdb's copy holds only in-frame clones and misses some; the assay was immunoSEQ multiplex PCR. The sample records about 200,000 clones, 86% being singletons. The sample taken for sequencing was peripheral blood. The receptors come from a man between 25 and 39 years old who had recovered from COVID-19. The CDR3 runs from the conserved cysteine through the conserved F or W. Fields, in order: V gene, J gene, D gene, clone size, CDR3 protein, CDR3 DNA. A D gene is named only where the DNA matches it firmly. For some rows the clone size is stated as once, few or many, or as a class when expanded; others skip it.

TRBV7-6	TRBJ2-5	TRBD2	-	CASSSTSGGATQETQYF	TGTGCCAGCAGCTCTACTAGCGGGGGGGCCACCCAAGAGACCCAGTACTTC
TRBV11-3	TRBJ2-1	-	-	CASSVRRGPNEQFF	TGTGCCAGCAGCGTAAGGCGGGGTCCCAATGAGCAGTTCTTC
TRBV27	TRBJ1-4	-	few	CASSPHRDNEKLFF	TGTGCCAGCAGCCCCCACAGGGATAATGAAAAACTGTTTTTT
TRBV7-8	TRBJ2-5	-	-	CASSPLGWSSRETQYF	TGTGCCAGCAGCCCCCTTGGCTGGAGCTCGCGCGAGACCCAGTACTTC
TRBV7-2	TRBJ1-2	-	many	CASSLVPGANYGYTF	TGTGCCAGCAGCTTAGTGCCAGGGGCCAACTATGGCTACACCTTC
TRBV10-3	TRBJ2-3	TRBD2	-	CAPQASGGTDTQYF	TGTGCCCCCCAGGCTAGCGGGGGCACAGATACGCAGTATTTT
TRBV2	TRBJ2-3	TRBD2	-	CASSGAGTSGGTQYF	TGTGCCAGCAGTGGGGCGGGGACTAGCGGGGGTACGCAGTATTTT
TRBV30	TRBJ1-2	-	-	CACTGPNYGYTF	TGTGCCTGTACCGGTCCTAACTATGGCTACACCTTC
TRBV7-2	TRBJ2-1	TRBD2	-	CASSPAGVAGGSYNEQFF	TGTGCCAGCAGCCCAGCGGGAGTAGCGGGGGGATCCTACAATGAGCAGTTCTTC
TRBV6-4	TRBJ1-2	TRBD1	-	CASSATGRGYTF	TGTGCCAGCAGCGCGACAGGGAGAGGCTACACCTTC
TRBV27	TRBJ1-1	-	-	CASSHPPGFQAFF	TGTGCCAGCAGTCACCCACCAGGTTTCCAAGCTTTCTTT
TRBV7-2	TRBJ1-2	TRBD1	-	CASSSYLGQTYGYTF	TGTGCCAGCAGCTCGTACTTGGGACAGACCTATGGCTACACCTTC
TRBV12-3/TRBV12-4	TRBJ1-2	-	once	CASSLWQGYGYTF	TGTGCCAGCAGTTTATGGCAGGGCTATGGCTACACCTTC
TRBV5-5	TRBJ2-7	-	-	CASSPGSQGSLEEQYF	TGTGCCAGCAGCCCGGGATCACAGGGATCCCTCGAAGAGCAGTACTTC
TRBV6-6	TRBJ2-1	TRBD2	few	CASSPTGQTGGANEQFF	TGTGCCAGCAGTCCAACGGGTCAAACCGGGGGGGCCAATGAGCAGTTCTTC
TRBV6-5	TRBJ1-2	-	-	CASSPGLSAGYTF	TGTGCCAGCAGTCCTGGACTATCCGCTGGCTACACCTTC
TRBV7-9	TRBJ2-3	-	-	CASSLQLSTDTQYF	TGTGCCAGCAGCCTCCAACTAAGCACAGATACGCAGTATTTT
TRBV6-5	TRBJ1-2	-	-	CASRYRELDYGYTF	TGTGCCAGTCGGTACCGGGAACTCGACTATGGCTACACCTTC
TRBV5-1	TRBJ2-7	-	-	CASSLVAGQAGYEQYF	TGCGCCAGCAGCTTGGTCGCAGGGCAGGCTGGCTACGAGCAGTACTTC
TRBV7-2	TRBJ1-1	-	-	CASSTRVSGINTEAFF	TGTGCCAGCAGCACACGAGTTTCCGGGATTAACACTGAAGCTTTCTTT
TRBV27	TRBJ2-2	TRBD2	-	CASSLSGGGWTGELFF	TGTGCCAGCAGTTTATCAGGCGGGGGGTGGACCGGGGAGCTGTTTTTT
TRBV11-2	TRBJ2-5	-	-	CASRQTQETQYF	TGTGCCAGCAGACAGACCCAAGAGACCCAGTACTTC
TRBV4-2	TRBJ2-7	-	few	CASSQDRVGYEQYF	TGTGCCAGCAGCCAAGATCGGGTAGGCTACGAGCAGTACTTC
TRBV7-2	TRBJ2-7	-	once	CASSRDFLSSYEQYF	TGTGCCAGCAGCCGGGACTTTCTGAGCTCCTACGAGCAGTACTTC
TRBV21-1	TRBJ2-5	-	-	CASSTRGTGEQETQYF	TGTGCCAGCAGTACTCGCGGGACAGGGGAACAAGAGACCCAGTACTTC
TRBV6-1	TRBJ1-2	-	-	CASSEAGGLDYGYTF	TGTGCCAGCAGTGAAGCGGGGGGGCTCGACTATGGCTACACCTTC
TRBV27	TRBJ1-5	-	-	CASSFGGYSGNQPQHF	TGTGCCAGCAGTTTTGGAGGGTACAGCGGCAATCAGCCCCAGCATTTT
TRBV9	TRBJ2-7	TRBD1	-	CASSVDPADRGDYEQYF	TGTGCCAGCAGCGTAGACCCCGCCGACAGGGGGGACTACGAGCAGTACTTC
TRBV18	TRBJ2-1	-	-	CASSPPGWGLKRDEQFF	TGTGCCAGCTCACCACCGGGCTGGGGACTGAAGAGAGACGAGCAGTTCTTC
TRBV5-4	TRBJ2-7	-	-	CASSISSVEQYF	TGTGCCAGCAGCATCTCTAGCGTCGAGCAGTACTTC
TRBV19	TRBJ1-2	-	-	CASSRIDSNYGYTF	TGTGCCAGTAGCCGAATCGACAGTAACTATGGCTACACCTTC
TRBV7-9	TRBJ2-7	TRBD1	-	CASSPGQGIHEQYF	TGTGCCAGCAGCCCGGGACAGGGCATTCACGAGCAGTACTTC
TRBV11-3	TRBJ2-1	TRBD2	-	CASSSGLAVNEQFF	TGTGCCAGCAGCTCGGGACTAGCGGTCAATGAGCAGTTCTTC
TRBV11-3	TRBJ2-7	-	-	CASSPGANPYEQYF	TGTGCCAGCAGCCCAGGGGCGAATCCCTACGAGCAGTACTTC
TRBV7-2	TRBJ2-1	TRBD2	once	CASSLERAGGGEHYNEQFF	TGTGCCAGCAGCTTAGAGAGGGCAGGCGGGGGTGAACACTACAATGAGCAGTTCTTC
TRBV9	TRBJ2-1	-	-	CASSPKGGPGDEQFF	TGTGCCAGCAGCCCTAAGGGGGGGCCCGGCGATGAGCAGTTCTTC
TRBV7-8	TRBJ2-7	-	-	CASVTGPGSNFPYEQYF	TGTGCCAGCGTTACCGGCCCGGGTTCCAATTTTCCCTACGAGCAGTACTTC
TRBV6-5	TRBJ1-1	TRBD1	-	CASGQDPSTEAFF	TGTGCCAGCGGACAGGATCCAAGCACTGAAGCTTTCTTT
TRBV19	TRBJ2-1	-	-	CASSIAPGNEQFF	TGTGCCAGTAGTATAGCCCCCGGTAATGAGCAGTTCTTC
TRBV14	TRBJ2-3	TRBD2	-	CASSQGGAGADTQYF	TGTGCCAGCAGCCAAGGAGGAGCGGGGGCGGATACGCAGTATTTT
TRBV5-1	TRBJ1-1	-	-	CASSQRGAKNTEAFF	TGCGCCAGCAGCCAAAGGGGTGCAAAGAACACTGAAGCTTTCTTT
TRBV19	TRBJ2-1	-	once	CASSAGQRSSYNEQFF	TGTGCCAGTAGTGCTGGACAGAGGAGCTCCTACAATGAGCAGTTCTTC
TRBV19	TRBJ1-1	TRBD1	-	CASSNRDSNTEAFF	TGTGCCAGTAGTAACCGGGACAGTAACACTGAAGCTTTCTTT
TRBV9	TRBJ2-7	-	-	CASSVEGVSYEQYF	TGTGCCAGCAGCGTAGAAGGGGTCTCCTACGAGCAGTACTTC
TRBV5-4	TRBJ2-5	-	-	CASSLTVKETQYF	TGTGCCAGCAGCCTGACAGTGAAAGAGACCCAGTACTTC
TRBV5-6	TRBJ1-2	-	few	CASSWGGGYTF	TGTGCCAGCAGCTGGGGGGGTGGCTACACCTTC